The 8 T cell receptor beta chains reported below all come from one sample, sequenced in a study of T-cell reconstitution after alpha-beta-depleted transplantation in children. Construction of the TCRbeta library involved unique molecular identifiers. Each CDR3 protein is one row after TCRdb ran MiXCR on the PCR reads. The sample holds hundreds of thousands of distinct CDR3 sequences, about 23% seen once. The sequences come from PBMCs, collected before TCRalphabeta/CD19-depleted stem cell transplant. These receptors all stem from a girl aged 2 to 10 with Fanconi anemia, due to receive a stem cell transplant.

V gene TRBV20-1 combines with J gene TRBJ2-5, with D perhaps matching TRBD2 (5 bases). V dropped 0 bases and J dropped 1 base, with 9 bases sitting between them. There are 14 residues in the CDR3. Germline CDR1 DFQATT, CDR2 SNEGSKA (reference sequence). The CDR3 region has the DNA TGCAGTGCTAGAGAGCAGACTATCCAAGAGACCCAGTACTTC. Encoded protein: CSAREQTIQETQYF.

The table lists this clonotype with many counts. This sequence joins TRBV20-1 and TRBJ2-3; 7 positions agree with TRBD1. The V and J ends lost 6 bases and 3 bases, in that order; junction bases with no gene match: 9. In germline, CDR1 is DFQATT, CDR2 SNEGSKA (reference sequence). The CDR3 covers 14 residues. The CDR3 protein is CSAPDRVGTDTQYF. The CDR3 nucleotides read TGCAGTGCGCCCGACAGGGTAGGAACAGATACGCAGTATTTT.

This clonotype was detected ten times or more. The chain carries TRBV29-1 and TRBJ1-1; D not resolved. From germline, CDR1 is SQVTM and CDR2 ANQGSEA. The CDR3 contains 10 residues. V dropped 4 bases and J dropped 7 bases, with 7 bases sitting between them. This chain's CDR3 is CSVGMLEAFF. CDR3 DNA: TGCAGCGTTGGCATGCTTGAAGCTTTCTTT.

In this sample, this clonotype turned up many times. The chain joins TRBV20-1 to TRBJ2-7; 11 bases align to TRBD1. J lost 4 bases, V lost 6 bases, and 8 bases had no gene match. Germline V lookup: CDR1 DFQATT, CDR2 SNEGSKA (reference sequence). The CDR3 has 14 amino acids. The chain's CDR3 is CSAGPGQGVYEQYF. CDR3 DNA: TGCAGTGCCGGACCGGGACAGGGGGTTTACGAGCAGTACTTC.

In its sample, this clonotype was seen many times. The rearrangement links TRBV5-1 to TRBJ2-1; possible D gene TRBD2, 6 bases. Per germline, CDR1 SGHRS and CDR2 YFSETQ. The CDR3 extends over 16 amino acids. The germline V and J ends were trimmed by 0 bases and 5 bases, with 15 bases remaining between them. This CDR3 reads CASSLVPQEGHNEQFF. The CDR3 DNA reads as TGCGCCAGCAGCTTGGTCCCACAGGAGGGACACAATGAGCAGTTCTTC.

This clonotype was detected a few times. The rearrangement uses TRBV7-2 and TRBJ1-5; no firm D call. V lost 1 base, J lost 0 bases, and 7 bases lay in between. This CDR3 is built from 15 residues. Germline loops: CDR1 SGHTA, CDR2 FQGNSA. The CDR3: CASSLVRYSNQPQHF. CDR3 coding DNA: TGTGCCAGCAGCTTAGTCAGGTATAGCAATCAGCCCCAGCATTTT.

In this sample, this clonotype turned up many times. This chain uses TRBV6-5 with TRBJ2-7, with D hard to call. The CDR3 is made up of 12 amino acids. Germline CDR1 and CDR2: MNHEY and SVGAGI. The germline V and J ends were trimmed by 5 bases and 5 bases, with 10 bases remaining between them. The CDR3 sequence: CASSTQDHEQYF. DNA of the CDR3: TGTGCCAGCAGTACCCAGGACCACGAGCAGTACTTC.

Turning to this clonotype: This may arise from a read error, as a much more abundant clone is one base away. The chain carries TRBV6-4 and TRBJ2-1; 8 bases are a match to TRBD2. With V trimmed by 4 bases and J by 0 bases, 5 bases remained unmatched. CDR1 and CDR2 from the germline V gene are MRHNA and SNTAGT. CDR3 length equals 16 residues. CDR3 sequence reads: CASSVLSGSSYNEQFF. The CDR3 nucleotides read TGTGCCAGCAGTGTCTTGAGCGGGAGCTCCTACAATGAGCAGTTCTTC.